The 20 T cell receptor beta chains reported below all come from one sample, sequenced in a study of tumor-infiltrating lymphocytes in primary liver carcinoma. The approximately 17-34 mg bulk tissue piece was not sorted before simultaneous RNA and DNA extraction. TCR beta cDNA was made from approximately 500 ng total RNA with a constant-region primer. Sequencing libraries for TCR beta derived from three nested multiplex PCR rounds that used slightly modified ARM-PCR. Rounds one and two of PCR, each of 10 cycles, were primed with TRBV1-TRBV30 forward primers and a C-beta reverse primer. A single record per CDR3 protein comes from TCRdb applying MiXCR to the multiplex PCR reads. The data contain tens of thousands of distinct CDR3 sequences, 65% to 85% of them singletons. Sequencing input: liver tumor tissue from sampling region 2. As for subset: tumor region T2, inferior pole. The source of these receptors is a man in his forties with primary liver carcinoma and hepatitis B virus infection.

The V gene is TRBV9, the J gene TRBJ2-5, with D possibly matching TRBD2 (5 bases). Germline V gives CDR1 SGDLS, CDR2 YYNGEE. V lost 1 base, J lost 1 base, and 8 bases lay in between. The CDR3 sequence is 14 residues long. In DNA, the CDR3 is TGTGCCAGCAGCGTACTTGCGGGCCAAGAGACCCAGTACTTC. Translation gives CASSVLAGQETQYF.

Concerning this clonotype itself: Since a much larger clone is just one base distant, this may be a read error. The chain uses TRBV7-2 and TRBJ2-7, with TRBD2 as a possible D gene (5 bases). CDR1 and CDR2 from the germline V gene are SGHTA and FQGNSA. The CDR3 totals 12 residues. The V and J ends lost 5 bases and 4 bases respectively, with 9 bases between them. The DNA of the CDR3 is TGTGCCAGCAGCCTGACTATTTACGAGCAGTACTTC. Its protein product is CASSLTIYEQYF.

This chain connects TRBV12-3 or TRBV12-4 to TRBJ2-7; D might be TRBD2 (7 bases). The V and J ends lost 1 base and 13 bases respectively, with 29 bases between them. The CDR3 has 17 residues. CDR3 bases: TGTGCCAGCAGTTTAGAATGGTGGGAGGGGGTAAGATACGAGCGATACTTC. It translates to CASSLEWWEGVRYERYF.

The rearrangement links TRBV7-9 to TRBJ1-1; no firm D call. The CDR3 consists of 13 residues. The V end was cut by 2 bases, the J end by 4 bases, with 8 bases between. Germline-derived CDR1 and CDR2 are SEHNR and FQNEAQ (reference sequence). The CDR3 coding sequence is TGTGCCAGCAGCTTATCCACGAGCACTGAAGCTTTCTTT. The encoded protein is CASSLSTSTEAFF.

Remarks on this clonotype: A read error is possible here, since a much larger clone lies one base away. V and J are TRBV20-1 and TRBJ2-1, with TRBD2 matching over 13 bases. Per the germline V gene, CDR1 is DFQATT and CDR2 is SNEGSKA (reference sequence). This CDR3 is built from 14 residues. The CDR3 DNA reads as TGCAGAGCTAGCGGGACTAGCGGGATCAATGAGCAGTTCTTC. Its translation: CRASGTSGINEQFF.

CDR3 coding DNA: TGTGCCAGTGGTTCCAGAGGTACTGGGGCCGATACGCAGTATTTT. This gives the protein CASGSRGTGADTQYF. The chain combines TRBV6-1 with TRBJ2-3; weak D call: TRBD1 (5 bases). The CDR3 consists of 15 residues. CDR1 and CDR2 from the germline V gene are MNHNS and SASEGT. The germline V and J ends were trimmed by 9 bases and 6 bases, with 22 bases remaining between them.

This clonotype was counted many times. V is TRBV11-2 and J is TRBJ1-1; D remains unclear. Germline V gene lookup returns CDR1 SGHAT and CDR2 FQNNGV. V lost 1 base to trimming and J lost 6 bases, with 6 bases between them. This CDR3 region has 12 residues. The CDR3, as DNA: TGTGCCAGCAGCTTAGGGTTAGCTGAAGCTTTCTTT. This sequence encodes CASSLGLAEAFF.

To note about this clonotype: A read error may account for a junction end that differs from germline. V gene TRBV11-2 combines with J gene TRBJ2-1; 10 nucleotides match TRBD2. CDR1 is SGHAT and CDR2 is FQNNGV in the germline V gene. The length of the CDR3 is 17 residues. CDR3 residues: CACSPTITSGKYNGQFF. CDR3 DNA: TGTGCCTGCAGTCCTACCATAACTAGCGGGAAATACAATGGGCAGTTCTTC.

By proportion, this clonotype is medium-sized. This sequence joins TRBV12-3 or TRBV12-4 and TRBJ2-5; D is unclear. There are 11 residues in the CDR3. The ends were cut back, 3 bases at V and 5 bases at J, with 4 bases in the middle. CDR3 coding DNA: TGTGCCAGCAGTTTGGGGGAGACCCAGTACTTC. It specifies CASSLGETQYF.

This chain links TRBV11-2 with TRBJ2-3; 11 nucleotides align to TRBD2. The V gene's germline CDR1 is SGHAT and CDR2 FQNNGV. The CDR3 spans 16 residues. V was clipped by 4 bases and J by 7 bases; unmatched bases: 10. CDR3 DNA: TGTGCCAGCAGCTCGGGACTAGCGGACATCGCATATACGCAGTATTTT. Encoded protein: CASSSGLADIAYTQYF.

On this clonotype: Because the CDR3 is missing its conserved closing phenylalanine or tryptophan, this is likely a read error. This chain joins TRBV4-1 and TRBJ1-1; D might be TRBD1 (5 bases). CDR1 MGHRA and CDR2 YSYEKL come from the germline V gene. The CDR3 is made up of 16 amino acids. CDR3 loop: CTSSQGDRGRDTEAFC. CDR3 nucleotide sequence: TGCACCAGCAGCCAAGGTGATAGGGGAAGGGACACTGAAGCTTTCTGT.

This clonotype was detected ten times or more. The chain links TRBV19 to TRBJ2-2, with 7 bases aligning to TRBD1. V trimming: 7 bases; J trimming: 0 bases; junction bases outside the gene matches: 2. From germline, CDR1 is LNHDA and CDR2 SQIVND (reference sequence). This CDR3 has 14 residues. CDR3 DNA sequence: TGTGCCAGTATGGGACAGCCGAACACCGGGGAGCTGTTTTTT. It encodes CASMGQPNTGELFF.

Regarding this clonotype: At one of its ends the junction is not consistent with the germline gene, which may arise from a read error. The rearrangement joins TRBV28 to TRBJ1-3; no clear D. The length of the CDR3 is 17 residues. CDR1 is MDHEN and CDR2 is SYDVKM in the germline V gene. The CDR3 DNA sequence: TGTGCCAGCAGTTTGATTTTGGGTACCACCTCTGGAAGCACCATATATTTT. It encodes CASSLILGTTSGSTIYF.

The CDR3 nucleotides read TGTGCCAGCAACGACCCACTAGCGGGGAATGAGCAGTTCTTC. Amino acids: CASNDPLAGNEQFF. The genes are TRBV7-9 and TRBJ2-1, with 10 bases aligning to TRBD2. Trimming cost V 7 bases and J 7 bases; bases outside gene matches: 7. From germline, CDR1 is SEHNR and CDR2 FQNEAQ (reference sequence). The CDR3 spans 14 residues.

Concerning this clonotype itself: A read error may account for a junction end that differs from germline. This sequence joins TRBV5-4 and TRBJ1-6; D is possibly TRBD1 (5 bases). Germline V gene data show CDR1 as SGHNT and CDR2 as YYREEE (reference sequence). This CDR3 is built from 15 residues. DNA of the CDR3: TGTGCCAGCAGCTTGGCCGGGGGTGAGAATTTACCCCTCCACTTT. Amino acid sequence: CASSLAGGENLPLHF.

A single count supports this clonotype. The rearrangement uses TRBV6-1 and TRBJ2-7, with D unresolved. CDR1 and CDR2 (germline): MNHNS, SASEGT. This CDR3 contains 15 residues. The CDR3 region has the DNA TGTGTCAGTAGTGTTGGGATGGTGGGCTCCTACGAGCAGTACTTC. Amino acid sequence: CVSSVGMVGSYEQYF.

The CDR3 bases are TGCAGCGCCTGGGACCCTATGGACGAGCAGTACTTC. Protein sequence: CSAWDPMDEQYF. The V gene is TRBV29-1, the J gene TRBJ2-7; D tentatively fits TRBD1 or TRBD2 (5 bases each). Per the germline V gene, CDR1 is SQVTM and CDR2 is ANQGSEA. V shed 7 bases and J shed 5 bases, with 15 bases lying between them. The CDR3 runs to 12 residues.

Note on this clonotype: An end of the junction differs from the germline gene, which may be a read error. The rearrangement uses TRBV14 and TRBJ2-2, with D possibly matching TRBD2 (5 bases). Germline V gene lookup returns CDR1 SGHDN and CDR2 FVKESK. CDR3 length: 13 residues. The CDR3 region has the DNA TGTGCCAGCAGCCGGTCGTCCAACGGGGAGCCGTTCTTT. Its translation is CASSRSSNGEPFF.

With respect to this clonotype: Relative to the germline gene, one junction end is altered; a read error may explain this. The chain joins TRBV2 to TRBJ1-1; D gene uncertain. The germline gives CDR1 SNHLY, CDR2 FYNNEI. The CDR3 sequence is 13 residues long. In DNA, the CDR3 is TGTGCCAGCAGTGAAGTGGAGAACTCTGAAGCTTTCTTT. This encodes CASSEVENSEAFF.

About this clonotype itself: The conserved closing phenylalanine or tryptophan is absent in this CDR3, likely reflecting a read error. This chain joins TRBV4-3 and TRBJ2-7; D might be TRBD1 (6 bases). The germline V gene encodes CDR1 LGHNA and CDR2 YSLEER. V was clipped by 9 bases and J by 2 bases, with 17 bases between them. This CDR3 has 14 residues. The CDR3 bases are TGCGCCAGTAGTCCCAAGGACAGCACCTACGAGCAGTACTCC. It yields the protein CASSPKDSTYEQYS.